The TCR beta chain under discussion was sequenced for a study of T-cell reconstitution after alpha-beta-depleted transplantation in children. Preparation of the TCRbeta library involved a method that used unique molecular identifiers. TCRdb re-analysed the PCR reads in MiXCR, keeping a single row per CDR3 protein. Altogether around 480,000 distinct CDR3 sequences are present, around a third being singletons, with the ten largest covering under 3%. CDR1 is SGHRS and CDR2 is YFSETQ in the germline V gene. The CDR3 has 15 residues. Deletions cut 4 bases from V and 5 bases from J, with 18 bases between. This TCR was sampled from a human donor who donated a stem cell graft to a child with aplastic anemia. This sequence joins TRBV5-1 and TRBJ1-2, with a tentative D call TRBD1 (6 bases). The source was PBMCs from the stem cell graft donor, collected from the stem cell graft. CDR3 in amino acids: CASSGAGTWSYGYTF. In DNA form, the CDR3 reads TGCGCCAGCAGCGGTGCCGGGACATGGAGTTATGGCTACACCTTC.